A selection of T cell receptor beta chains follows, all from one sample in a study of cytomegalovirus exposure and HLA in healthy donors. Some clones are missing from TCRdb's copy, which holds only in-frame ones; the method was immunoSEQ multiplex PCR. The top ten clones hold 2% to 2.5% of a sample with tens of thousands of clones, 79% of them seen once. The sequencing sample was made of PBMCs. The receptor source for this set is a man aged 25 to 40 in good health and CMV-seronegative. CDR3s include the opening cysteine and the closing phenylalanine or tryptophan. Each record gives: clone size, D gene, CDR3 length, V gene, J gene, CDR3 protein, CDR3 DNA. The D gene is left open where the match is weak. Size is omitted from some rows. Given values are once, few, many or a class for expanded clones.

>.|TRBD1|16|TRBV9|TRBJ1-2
CASSTPTTGFDYGYTF
TGTGCCAGCAGCACACCCACGACAGGGTTCGACTATGGCTACACCTTC
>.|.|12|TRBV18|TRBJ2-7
CASSGSSYEQYF
TGTGCCAGCTCAGGGAGCTCCTACGAGCAGTACTTC
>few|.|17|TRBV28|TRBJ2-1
CASLSSIGTSSYNEQFF
TGTGCCAGCTTATCTAGCATAGGGACATCTTCCTACAATGAGCAGTTCTTC
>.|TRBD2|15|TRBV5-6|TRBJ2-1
CASSLGAGAPNEQFF
TGTGCCAGCAGCTTGGGGGCGGGAGCCCCCAATGAGCAGTTCTTC
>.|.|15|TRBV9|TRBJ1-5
CASSVAGERNQPQHF
TGTGCCAGCAGCGTAGCTGGTGAGAGGAATCAGCCCCAGCATTTT
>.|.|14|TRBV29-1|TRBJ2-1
CSVSGRGYDNEQFF
TGCAGCGTCTCGGGGAGGGGGTACGACAATGAGCAGTTCTTC
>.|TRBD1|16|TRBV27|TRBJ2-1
CASSSHRGYYGNEQFF
TGTGCCAGCAGTTCCCACAGGGGGTATTACGGGAATGAGCAGTTCTTC
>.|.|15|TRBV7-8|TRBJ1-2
CASTLWGGRNYGYTF
TGTGCCAGCACCCTCTGGGGAGGACGTAACTATGGCTACACCTTC
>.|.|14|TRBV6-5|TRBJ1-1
CASSYSKERTEAFF
TGTGCCAGCAGTTACTCGAAGGAGAGAACTGAAGCTTTCTTT
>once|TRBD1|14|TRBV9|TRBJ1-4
CASSVRQGDEKLFF
TGTGCCAGCAGCGTCCGACAGGGGGACGAAAAACTGTTTTTT
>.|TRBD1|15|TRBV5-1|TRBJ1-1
CASSPGQGSATEAFF
TGCGCCAGCAGCCCGGGACAGGGGTCGGCCACTGAAGCTTTCTTT
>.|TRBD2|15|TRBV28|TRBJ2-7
CASRPSTGLASEQYF
TGTGCCAGCAGGCCAAGCACGGGACTAGCAAGCGAGCAGTACTTC
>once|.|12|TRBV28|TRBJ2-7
CASNLQGYEQYF
TGTGCCAGCAACCTACAGGGCTACGAGCAGTACTTC
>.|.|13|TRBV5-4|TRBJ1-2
CASSSDPGYGYTF
TGTGCCAGCAGCTCCGACCCAGGGTATGGCTACACCTTC
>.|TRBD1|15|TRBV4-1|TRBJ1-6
CASSQGQGANSPLHF
TGCGCCAGCAGCCAAGGACAGGGGGCAAATTCACCCCTCCACTTT
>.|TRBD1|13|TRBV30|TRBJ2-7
CAWDRGKVYEQYF
TGTGCCTGGGACAGGGGCAAGGTCTACGAGCAGTACTTC
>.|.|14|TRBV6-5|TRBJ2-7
CASMRDLGTYEQYF
TGTGCCAGCATGAGGGATCTCGGGACCTACGAGCAGTACTTC
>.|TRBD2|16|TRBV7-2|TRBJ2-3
CASSLFGAGGPDTQYF
TGTGCCAGCAGCCTTTTTGGAGCGGGAGGGCCAGATACGCAGTATTTT
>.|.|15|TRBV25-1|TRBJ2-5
CASSESRVNQETQYF
TGTGCCAGCAGTGAGTCGAGAGTCAACCAAGAGACCCAGTACTTC
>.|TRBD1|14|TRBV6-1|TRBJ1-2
CASSDTGTGNGYPF
TGTGCCAGCAGTGACACCGGGACAGGCAATGGCTACCCCTTC
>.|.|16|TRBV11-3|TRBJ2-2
CASSPGGTTNTGELFF
TGTGCCAGCAGCCCGGGTGGGACAACGAACACCGGGGAGCTGTTTTTT
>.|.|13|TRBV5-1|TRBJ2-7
CASSQDSRCEQYF
TGCGCCAGCAGTCAGGACAGCCGGTGCGAGCAGTACTTC
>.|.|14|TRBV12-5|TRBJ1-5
CASGLDGSHQPQHF
TGTGCTAGTGGTTTGGACGGTAGCCATCAGCCCCAGCATTTT
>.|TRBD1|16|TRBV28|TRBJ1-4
CASSLVPGQGDEKLFF
TGTGCCAGCAGTTTGGTGCCGGGACAGGGAGATGAAAAACTGTTTTTT
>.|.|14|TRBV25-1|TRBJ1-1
CASSDGGGETEAFF
TGTGCCAGCAGTGACGGGGGTGGAGAGACTGAAGCTTTCTTT
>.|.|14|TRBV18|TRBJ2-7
CASSPLGEIREQYF
TGTGCCAGCTCACCTCTTGGGGAGATACGCGAGCAGTACTTC
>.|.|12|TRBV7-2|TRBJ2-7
CASSRGLLEQYF
TGTGCCAGCAGCCGTGGCCTCTTAGAGCAGTACTTC
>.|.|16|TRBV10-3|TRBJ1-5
CAISDGGRGGSQPQHF
TGTGCCATCAGTGACGGGGGGCGGGGTGGCAGTCAGCCCCAGCATTTT
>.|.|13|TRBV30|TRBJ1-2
CAWRLQGVGGYTF
TGTGCCTGGAGGCTACAGGGAGTCGGTGGCTACACCTTC
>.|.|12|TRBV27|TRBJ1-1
CASSLQVVEAFF
TGTGCCAGCAGTTTACAGGTCGTGGAAGCTTTCTTT
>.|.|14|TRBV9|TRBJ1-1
CASSGGGFPKWAFF
TGTGCCAGCAGCGGGGGGGGGTTCCCGAAGTGGGCTTTCTTT
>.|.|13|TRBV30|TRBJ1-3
CAFQGTSGNTIYF
TGTGCCTTTCAGGGTACTTCTGGAAACACCATATATTTT
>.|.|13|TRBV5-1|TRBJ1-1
CASTHPGQGEAFF
TGCGCCAGCACCCACCCGGGCCAGGGTGAAGCTTTCTTT
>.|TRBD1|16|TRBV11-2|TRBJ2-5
CASSKNRGNTKETQYF
TGTGCCAGCAGCAAAAACAGGGGGAATACAAAAGAGACCCAGTACTTC
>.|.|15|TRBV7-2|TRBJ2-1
CASSSQGRSYNEQFF
TGTGCCAGCAGCTCACAGGGCCGCTCCTACAATGAGCAGTTCTTC
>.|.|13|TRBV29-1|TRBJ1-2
CSVEVGPGKGYTF
TGCAGCGTTGAAGTAGGGCCAGGGAAAGGCTACACCTTC
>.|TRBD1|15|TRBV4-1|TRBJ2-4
CASSQDDRGILVQYF
TGCGCCAGCAGCCAAGACGACAGGGGAATCTTGGTTCAGTACTTC
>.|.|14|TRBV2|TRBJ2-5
CASSDRNRQETQYF
TGTGCCAGCAGTGATAGAAACAGGCAAGAGACCCAGTACTTC
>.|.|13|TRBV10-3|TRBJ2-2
CAISEGGTGELFF
TGTGCCATCAGTGAGGGGGGGACCGGGGAGCTGTTTTTT
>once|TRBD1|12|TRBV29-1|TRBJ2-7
CSVAMTGVEQYF
TGCAGCGTAGCTATGACAGGGGTCGAGCAGTACTTC
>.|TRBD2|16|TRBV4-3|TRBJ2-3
CASSQGSGGVSDTQYF
TGCGCCAGCAGCCAAGGGTCGGGGGGGGTGTCAGATACGCAGTATTTT
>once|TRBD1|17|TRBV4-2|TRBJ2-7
CASSQDAGTGITYEQYF
TGTGCCAGCAGCCAAGATGCCGGGACAGGGATTACCTACGAGCAGTACTTC
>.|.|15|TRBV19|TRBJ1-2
CASSIGGGRTYGYTF
TGTGCCAGTAGTATAGGCGGGGGACGCACCTATGGCTACACCTTC
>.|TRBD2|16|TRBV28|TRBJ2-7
CASSVVTSGSMNEQYF
TGTGCCAGCAGTGTAGTAACTAGCGGGAGTATGAACGAGCAGTACTTC
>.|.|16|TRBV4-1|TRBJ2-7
CASSQEQYPSSYEQYF
TGCGCCAGCAGCCAAGAACAGTACCCGAGCTCCTACGAGCAGTACTTC
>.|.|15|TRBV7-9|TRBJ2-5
CASSDYKSGQETQYF
TGTGCCAGCAGCGATTATAAATCCGGCCAAGAGACCCAGTACTTC
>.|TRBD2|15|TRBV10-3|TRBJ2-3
CATRPMGGEGDTQYF
TGTGCCACCCGGCCTATGGGGGGGGAGGGAGATACGCAGTATTTT
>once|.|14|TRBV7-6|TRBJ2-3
CASSLGLSDTTQYF
TGTGCCAGCAGCTTAGGACTATCCGACACTACGCAGTATTTT
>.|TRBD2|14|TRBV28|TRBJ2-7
CASSSSGSLYEQYF
TGTGCCAGCAGTTCTAGCGGGAGTTTGTACGAGCAGTACTTC
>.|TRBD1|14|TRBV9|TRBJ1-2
CASSPGTGGFGYTF
TGTGCCAGCAGCCCGGGGACAGGGGGCTTCGGCTACACCTTC
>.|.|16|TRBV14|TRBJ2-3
CASSQDQAGLSDTQYF
TGTGCCAGCAGCCAAGATCAGGCCGGTTTATCAGATACGCAGTATTTT
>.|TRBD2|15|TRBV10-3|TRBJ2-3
CAIRGEGLLTDTQYF
TGTGCCATCAGAGGGGAGGGACTGCTCACAGATACGCAGTATTTT
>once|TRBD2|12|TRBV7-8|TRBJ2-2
CASIRGGRELFF
TGTGCCAGCATACGGGGGGGTAGGGAGCTGTTTTTT
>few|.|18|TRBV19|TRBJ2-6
CASSISPGILSGANVLTF
TGTGCCAGTAGTATATCCCCCGGGATTCTCTCTGGGGCCAACGTCCTGACTTTC
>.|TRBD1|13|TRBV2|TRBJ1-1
CASSGQVGTEAFF
TGTGCCAGCAGCGGACAGGTTGGAACTGAAGCTTTCTTT
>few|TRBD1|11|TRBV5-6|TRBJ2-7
CATGTGIEQYF
TGTGCCACCGGGACAGGTATCGAGCAGTACTTC
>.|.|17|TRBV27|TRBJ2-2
CASSFLETEGSTGELFF
TGTGCCAGCAGTTTCTTGGAGACTGAGGGTTCGACCGGGGAGCTGTTTTTT
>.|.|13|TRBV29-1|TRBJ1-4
CSVGLVLGEKLFF
TGCAGCGTTGGACTCGTCCTCGGGGAAAAACTGTTTTTT